This record covers a single T cell receptor beta chain. The antigen remains undetermined. Nominally healthy donors provided the samples, though records likely missed some immune exposures. The PCR made use of 60 Vbeta and 13 Jbeta primers. Here immunoSEQ multiplex PCR was the method, and the copy in TCRdb shows in-frame clones only, minus some. Here the sample table reports around 75,000 clones. The sample originates from a study of cytomegalovirus exposure and HLA in healthy donors. Turning to the study itself: An analysis done earlier identified about 100 million unique TCR beta sequences from 190 million or so T cells. Whole-study results and caveats: Cytomegalovirus association was assigned to approximately 180 TCR beta chains. Most likely, a cluster of highly shared sequence variants arose as a sequencing artifact.

This clonotype was obtained from a man aged 45-65 years in good health and CMV-seropositive. Sequencing was carried out using PBMCs.

The CDR3 region is CASSPSDRENTEAFF. The DNA for the CDR3 is TGTGCCAGCAGCCCTTCGGACAGGGAGAACACTGAAGCTTTCTTT. The chain carries TRBV7-6 and TRBJ1-1; 8 bases map to TRBD1. This CDR3 is 15 amino acids long. CDR1 SGHVS and CDR2 FNYEAQ come from the germline V gene. Trimming at V came to 5 bases and at J to 1 base, leaving 6 bases not matched to a gene.